The 8 T cell receptor beta chains below all came from one sample that was sequenced in a study of quantifying T cell responses using KT2 cells. About the research overall: RNA was reverse transcribed with TCR alpha and beta constant-region primers.

A single-stranded UMI oligo with SP2 sequence was ligated to cDNA 3' ends. The first PCR ran 4 to 5 cycles with an equimolar RC1.1 and RC1.2 beta primer mix. TCRdb processed the UMI-ligation and nested PCR reads anew with MiXCR; each CDR3 protein has one entry. The sample has about 50,000 distinct CDR3 sequences, around a tenth seen once. What was sequenced was PBMCs spiked with cells of the T cell clone KT2. The receptors come from a human donor.

This chain links TRBV7-8 with TRBJ1-1; 12 bases are shared with TRBD1. The CDR3 is 16 amino acids. V shed 5 bases and J 0 bases; nucleotides not matched to a gene: 4. Germline V gives CDR1 SGHVS, CDR2 FQNEAQ. CDR3: CASSKGTGGMNTEAFF. CDR3 nucleotide sequence: TGTGCCAGCAGCAAAGGGACAGGGGGCATGAACACTGAAGCTTTCTTT.

Ten or more counts support this clonotype. This chain uses TRBV24-1 with TRBJ2-1, with TRBD1 matching over 10 bases. CDR1 is KGHDR, CDR2 SFDVKD, per germline. CDR3 size: 13 residues. The junction had 7 bases not matched to a gene; V was cut back by 9 bases and J by 9 bases. The CDR3 here is CATSKTGGFEQFF. In DNA form, the CDR3 reads TGTGCCACCTCAAAGACAGGGGGCTTTGAGCAGTTCTTC.

A few counts support this clonotype. The chain couples TRBV2 to TRBJ1-2; tentative D call: TRBD1 (5 bases). The V and J ends lost 1 base and 3 bases respectively, with 9 bases between them. Germline V gene data show CDR1 as SNHLY and CDR2 as FYNNEI. The length of the CDR3 is 14 residues. CDR3 nucleotides: TGTGCCAGCAGTGAAGTAGGGGACTACTATGGCTACACCTTC. This translates into CASSEVGDYYGYTF.

This clonotype was found many times. The chain combines TRBV6-2 or TRBV6-3 with TRBJ1-5, with 7 bases that match TRBD1. The CDR3 has 16 residues. Germline loops: CDR1 MNHEY, CDR2 SVGEGT. The V gene end was trimmed by 5 bases and the J gene end by 3 bases; junction bases not matched to a gene: 10. CDR3 in DNA: TGTGCCAGCAGTCCGACAGGGCGTCCCCACAATCAGCCCCAGCATTTT. It specifies CASSPTGRPHNQPQHF.

This clonotype was detected many times. The V and J genes are TRBV7-6 and TRBJ2-3; a possible D gene is TRBD1 (6 bases). Trimming stripped 7 bases from V and 3 bases from J, with 20 bases between. Germline CDR1 reads SGHVS; CDR2 reads FNYEAQ. The CDR3 loop spans 16 amino acids. CDR3 nucleotide sequence: TGTGCCAGCACCCAAGGGGGAGTCGGTAGGACAGATACGCAGTATTTT. It translates to CASTQGGVGRTDTQYF.

This clonotype was seen at least ten times. This chain uses TRBV12-3 or TRBV12-4 with TRBJ1-5; TRBD1 might be the D (5 bases). V was shortened by 2 bases and J by 5 bases, with 13 bases between the two germline ends. The CDR3 covers 15 residues. CDR3 residues: CASSLRGVNDQPQHF. In nucleotides, the CDR3 is TGTGCCAGCAGTTTAAGGGGAGTCAACGATCAGCCCCAGCATTTT.

This clonotype was picked up a small number of times. The V call is TRBV20-1, the J call TRBJ2-7; possibly TRBD1 for D (5 bases). The CDR3 is made up of 14 amino acids. V shed 6 bases and J shed 1 base, with 16 bases lying between them. From germline, CDR1 is DFQATT and CDR2 SNEGSKA (reference sequence). CDR3 nucleotides: TGCAGTGCCTTGGTGGGCGGACATTCCTACGAGCAGTACTTC. It specifies CSALVGGHSYEQYF.

The chain has TRBV2 and TRBJ2-7, with TRBD1 matching 8 bases. V trimming: 0 bases; J trimming: 6 bases; junction bases outside the gene matches: 7. This CDR3 has 15 amino acids. In germline, CDR1 is SNHLY, CDR2 FYNNEI. CDR3 protein: CASSEAPDRGFEQYF. As DNA, the CDR3 is TGTGCCAGCAGTGAAGCCCCCGACAGGGGTTTCGAGCAGTACTTC.